The following is a TCR beta chain sequence with its context. This sample is part of a study of cytomegalovirus exposure and HLA in healthy donors. Study-wide context: Earlier, 110 million or so unique TCR beta sequences were recovered from approximately 180 million T cells by an analysis. Counted in an early data release were about 85 million unique TCRs from HLA-typed donors.

This CDR3 is 15 amino acids long. V dropped 1 base and J dropped 8; count of bases not matched to a gene: 8. Germline assignment: CDR1 SGHNT and CDR2 YYREEE (reference sequence). Amplification used 60 Vbeta primers and 13 Jbeta primers. The protocol was immunoSEQ multiplex PCR, while the TCRdb copy is restricted to in-frame clones and leaves out a portion. This sample's table has around 130,000 clones. The clonotype comes from an older woman in good health and CMV-seronegative. Sequenced material: PBMCs. The chain recombines TRBV5-4 with TRBJ1-1; 10 bases are shared with TRBD1. CDR3 loop: CASSLISGQGDEAFF. CDR3 bases: TGTGCCAGCAGCTTGATATCCGGACAGGGGGACGAAGCTTTCTTT.